The T cell receptor (beta chain) under discussion was sequenced for a study of cytomegalovirus exposure and HLA in healthy donors (dated by TCRdb to the late 2010s). For the study in its entirety: According to an earlier analysis of 587 of the donors, 150 million to 200 million T cells yielded some 110 million unique TCR beta sequences and 276 Gb of sequence data. The study combined high-throughput TCR immunosequencing, statistical association of individual TCRs with disease status, and machine learning to predict cytomegalovirus infection status. Typing coverage varied by locus: roughly 620-640 donors for A, B, C, DRB1 and DQB1; roughly 500 for DQA1; some 610 for DPA1; fewer than 480 for DPB1. An earlier analysis of several hundred of the donors used high-throughput TCR beta sequencing to judge whether each TCR beta V gene segment behaved as functional or pseudogenic. A later genetic analysis took genome-wide SNP genotypes for 398 of the 666 donors and used that subset as a discovery cohort. Roughly 300 gigabases of sequencing data and tens of millions of unique TCR sequences were included in an early release covering under 650 HLA-typed donors. The later analysis used no new phenotypic data to find candidate immune exposures, relying instead on TCR beta sequences and their occurrence across donors. A separate validation cohort of approximately 120 different subjects was used in addition to the approximately 640-subject first cohort. Several DR-DQ haplotypes were treated as single units for association and clustering because of strong linkage in the cohort. In a later analysis, previously published TCR beta repertoires from fewer than 750 donors were re-analyzed and high-resolution HLA genotyping was added so that TCR occurrence patterns could be studied. Donor age, sex, ethnicity and CMV serostatus were compiled together with the repertoire data. Across some 400 genotyped donors of the cohort, an average of approximately 220,000 unique TCR beta nucleotide sequences per donor were sequenced, and roughly a sixth of those sequences were non-productive. The study profiled the T cell repertoires of 500 to 800 subjects by immunosequencing and related them to cytomegalovirus serostatus. Of the roughly 430 genotyped donors, 65% to 90% fell in the genetic ancestry cluster associated with self-reported Caucasian donors. Class I and class II HLA loci were covered by the typing at four-digit resolution. All discovery cohort repertoires had been generated using a single sequencing platform. The study aimed to test whether cataloging public T cell receptors could reveal signatures of past pathogen exposure. The research as a whole found: A cluster of highly shared sequence variants was judged likely to be a technical artifact of the sequencing pipeline. The 87-base-pair reads could not distinguish some IMGT-functional V segments, including TRBV6-2 and TRBV6-3, so those segments were excluded. A later genetic analysis reported fewer N-insertions in productive TCRs among donors in an Asian-associated ancestry cluster than the roughly 700-donor mean. Because HLA typing was missing for some donors at each locus, association tests included only the typed subset. Strong co-occurrence of HLA alleles, especially DR and DQ, made assigning TCR associations to individual alleles difficult. The study gave a list of about 150 TCR beta chains associated with cytomegalovirus. V-gene and J-gene trimming of TCR beta chains was associated with a missense DCLRE1C variant in a later genetic analysis, and the association was replicated in an independent cohort. Presence/absence analyses assumed roughly uniform sequencing depth across donors, an assumption that may not hold. Broadly in line with IMGT annotations, most TCR beta V segments showed up in productive rearrangements about 90% or about 30% of the time in an earlier analysis of approximately 600 of the donors. The only immune exposure information available for the cohort was CMV serostatus. In vitro tests confirmed that a few of the cytomegalovirus-associated TCR beta chains recognize cytomegalovirus antigens. In a later analysis, TCR association rates were found to vary across HLA loci, with the most associated TCRs seen for DRB1 alleles and the fewest for HLA-C alleles. In both the original and validation cohorts, the classifier was reported to diagnose cytomegalovirus status with high specificity and sensitivity. Because counts were too low, around 18 rarely observed V segments, including chromosome 9 orphons, were left out of the earlier analysis of 587 of the donors. While some public TCRs were present in many individuals, most TCR sequences turned up only very rarely across donors. The authors suggested that the approach could potentially be generalized to other disease states and immunological phenotypes. Correlated functional status among segregating V segments might reflect linkage disequilibrium, but an unknown experimental factor could not be ruled out. In a later analysis, HLA-associated TCR beta chains showed more clonal expansion and lower generation probabilities than non-associated chains that were equally common. Only TCR beta chains were sequenced in this cohort, and the absence of alpha or paired-chain data limited detectable features. A later analysis reported that several top co-occurrence clusters appeared linked to parvovirus B19, influenza, CMV and Epstein-Barr virus. Most CMV-associated TCR beta chains appeared to be HLA-restricted in a later analysis, and the HLA associations seemed to be driven largely by CMV exposure. A further reported finding was that TCR beta sequences accurately predicted the HLA-A and HLA-B alleles for most subjects in the first cohort. Specific HLA alleles were associated with 15,000 to 20,000 TCR beta sequences at a false discovery rate of 0.05 in a later analysis.

The library was generated by the immunoSEQ multiplex PCR assay. A mixture of 60 forward primers for TCR Vbeta segments and 13 reverse primers for TCR Jbeta segments was used in the multiplex PCR. The CDR3 region of rearranged TCR beta genes was amplified from genomic DNA with a multiplex PCR assay. Amplified TCR beta libraries were sequenced as 87-base-pair reads on the Illumina HiSeq System. Per the original workflow: A later analysis counted 75 million to 100 million unique TCR beta chains across the 550 to 700 repertoires, and around 9.9 million of these chains were shared by at least two donors. A nearest-neighbor algorithm error-corrected the raw reads and collapsed the reads into unique sequences, merging closely related sequences to remove PCR and sequencing errors. Alignment of CDR3 sequences to IMGT reference sequences was used to assign V, D and J gene segments. Each retained sequence needed at least a six-nucleotide match to both a V gene segment and a J gene segment. A rearrangement counted as productive if the CDR3 had no stop codons and remained in frame with V and J, and every other rearrangement counted as non-productive. Following IMGT convention, CDR3 was defined as the stretch from the second conserved V-encoded cysteine up to the conserved J-encoded phenylalanine. The earlier analysis of some 540 of the donors excluded any sequence lacking an unambiguous match to a single V gene segment. An earlier analysis of just under 600 of the donors called V segments functional above 56.7% productive rearrangements and segregating when the between-donor standard deviation exceeded 5%. A statistical classification framework was built to diagnose cytomegalovirus status from the catalog of TCR beta chain sequences. In a later analysis, TCR nucleotide sequences were compared against IMGT/GENE-DB human TR gene sequences so that V and J genes could be assigned. Using the TCRdist pipeline, a later analysis assigned CDR3 sequences along with most-parsimonious VDJ recombination scenarios. In a later analysis, every TCR beta chain was defined by the combination of its CDR3 amino acid sequence and its V-gene family, and reads without a unique V-gene family were dropped. To address suspected cross-contamination and a sequencing artifact, a later analysis removed around 600 highly shared, low-generation-probability nucleotide sequences. In a later analysis, a clonal expansion index was calculated for each public chain from normalized within-repertoire ranks of inferred template counts. In a later analysis, generation probabilities were computed with a VDJ recombination model fitted to out-of-frame rearrangements, and the resulting probabilities were checked against IGoR. A later analysis scored TCR-TCR, TCR-HLA and TCR-CMV co-occurrence with hypergeometric tests, applying a repertoire-size bias correction to TCR pairs. A later analysis estimated false discovery rates by permuting HLA or CMV assignments 20 times. In a later analysis, co-occurring TCRs were grouped using DBSCAN, with TCRdist sequence similarity added in when clustering inside HLA-allele-positive subsets. Co-occurrence clustering excluded repertoires with fewer than 30,000 or more than 120,000 public chains, plus five with anomalous nucleotide sharing. TCRdb took over this immuneACCESS table, retaining in-frame rearrangements with V and J assigned. Such tables are incomplete; in checked studies, under half of the missing clones stem from an unresolved V gene, and the remainder is unexplained. V and J calls and clone size follow that table, whereas D and trimming were derived from the DNA. This sample has around 95,000 clones in its table, and about 80% of those were observed once. Together, the top ten hold roughly 9.1% of the sample.

The CDR3 runs 12 residues from the cysteine to the phenylalanine. The entry retains the CDR3 DNA only, 36 bases that are in frame from base 1. CDR1 and CDR2 are read off the germline V gene (reference sequence) as MNHNY and SVGAGI. V ends up 7 bases short and J 4 bases short, with an unmatched junction base count of 3. As for this clone: No antigen is known for it. No much larger clone exists at a distance of one base, and base qualities are not known.

In total, approximately 690 healthy bone marrow donors made up the cohort. Cohort members were all nominally healthy when sampled, although unrecorded immune exposures were likely present. The donor tested CMV seropositive, placing the donor among the 290 or so seropositive members of the cohort. A peripheral blood sample was collected from each donor, and TCR beta sequencing was performed on peripheral blood mononuclear cells. Genomic DNA was extracted from the blood cell samples with the Qiagen DNeasy Blood Extraction Kit. The origin of this receptor is a young man in good health and CMV-seropositive. The sequenced sample was PBMCs. This sequence uses TRBV6-6 and TRBJ1-2; 7 of the junction bases match TRBD1. CDR3 reads: CASTGTVYGYTF. The bases read TGTGCCAGCACAGGGACAGTCTATGGCTACACCTTC.